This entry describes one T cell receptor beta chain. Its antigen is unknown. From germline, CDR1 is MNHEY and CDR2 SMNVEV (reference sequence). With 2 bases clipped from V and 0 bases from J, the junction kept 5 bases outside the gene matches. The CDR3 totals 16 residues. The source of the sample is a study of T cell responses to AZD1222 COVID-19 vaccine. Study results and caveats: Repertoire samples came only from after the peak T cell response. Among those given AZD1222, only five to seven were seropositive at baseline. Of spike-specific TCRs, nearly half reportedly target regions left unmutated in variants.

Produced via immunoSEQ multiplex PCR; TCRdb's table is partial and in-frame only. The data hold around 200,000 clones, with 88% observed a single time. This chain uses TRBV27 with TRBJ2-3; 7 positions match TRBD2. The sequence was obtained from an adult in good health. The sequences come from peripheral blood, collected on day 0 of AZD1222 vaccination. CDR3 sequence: CASSLSWRGSTDTQYF. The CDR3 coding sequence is TGTGCCAGCAGTTTAAGTTGGCGGGGGAGCACAGATACGCAGTATTTT.